The clone carrying this TCR beta chain was detected ten times or more. Antigen: not known. In TCRdb, the reads were re-called with MiXCR into one record per CDR3 protein. The sample lists 200,000 to 250,000 distinct CDR3 sequences; 6% to 8% were seen once. V was trimmed by 0 bases and J by 4 bases, leaving 9 bases between them. Germline CDR1 and CDR2: SGHVS and FNYEAQ. The CDR3 has 14 amino acids. The source of the sample is a study of T cell repertoires in cytomegalovirus infection. About the research overall: Matching HLA type, along with CMV infection, was indicated by public TCR beta signatures. Study results and limitations: The response measured ex vivo was dominated by TCR beta clonotypes (HLA-C-restricted and CMV-specific). There were carriers of CMV plus the relevant HLA, and cumulative public TCR beta family frequency identified them.

Sequences were obtained from PBMCs. The sequence was collected from a human donor in good health (CMV status not recorded). Some clones in this sample may be carry-over from other donors' samples. The chain couples TRBV7-6 to TRBJ2-5, with D uncertain. CDR3 sequence: CASSLAGSIETQYF. The CDR3 nucleotides are TGTGCCAGCAGCTTAGCGGGGTCAATAGAGACCCAGTACTTC.